This T cell receptor (beta chain) was retrieved from a study of blood T cells in healthy people across ages. Germline V gene sequence: CDR1 SGDLS, CDR2 YYNGEE. Between the trimmed V and J ends, which lost 1 base and 4 bases, there was a span of 14 bases. The CDR3 length is 15 residues. It was approximately 10 milliliters of peripheral blood that were drawn from each donor. Each sample used at least 7 million PBMCs. A second 7 to 11 cycle PCR used barcoded and J-beta primers. A template-switch adaptor that had 12 random nucleotides put a tag on each cDNA molecule. TCRdb fed the 5' RACE reads into MiXCR, producing one record per CDR3 protein. This table has some 1.4 million distinct CDR3 sequences, 42% appearing once.

Source material: blood. This chain joins TRBV9 and TRBJ2-5, with D tentatively TRBD1 or TRBD2 (6 bases each). This receptor was identified in a woman aged 18-35 years in good health. In nucleotides, the CDR3 is TGTGCCAGCAGCGTATCCCCGGGGGCAACAGAGACCCAGTACTTC. Its translation: CASSVSPGATETQYF.